The 27 T cell receptor beta chains listed next were all sequenced from one sample in a study of blood T cell dynamics during melanoma immunotherapy. As for time point: pre-treatment baseline. Using immunoSEQ multiplex PCR, the repertoire was profiled, and TCRdb retains in-frame clones only, with some absent. The profile shows 15,000 or so clones, approximately 84% of them singletons. The specimen comprised blood, sampled from a patient treated with checkpoint blockade. The receptors originated from a human donor with melanoma.

This clone is a singleton in its sample. This chain joins TRBV5-1 and TRBJ1-4; a weak D match, TRBD1 (6 bases). Looked up from germline, CDR1 is SGHRS and CDR2 is YFSETQ. V was pared by 1 base and J by 6 bases, with 13 bases between. CDR3 length equals 15 residues. CDR3 sequence: CASSLIRGSYEKLFF. CDR3 sequence (DNA): TGCGCCAGCAGCTTGATCAGGGGATCCTATGAAAAACTGTTTTTT.

V is TRBV6-6 and J is TRBJ2-1; D perhaps matches TRBD2 (5 bases). Trimming pared 6 bases from V and 5 bases from J, leaving 14 bases between. This CDR3 region has 14 residues. The germline CDR1 and CDR2 sequences are MNHNY and SVGAGI (reference sequence). CDR3 sequence (DNA): TGTGCCAGCAGGATAGGGCCGGGAAACAATGAGCAGTTCTTC. Translating it yields CASRIGPGNNEQFF.

The V and J genes are TRBV28 and TRBJ1-2, with 12 bases identical to TRBD1. The ends lost 5 bases at V and 8 bases at J; junction bases unmatched: 6. The CDR3 sequence is 14 residues long. CDR1 and CDR2 from the germline V gene are MDHEN and SYDVKM. CDR3 loop: CASSIRDRGLGYTF. CDR3 DNA sequence: TGTGCCAGCAGTATACGGGACAGGGGGCTGGGCTACACCTTC.

This chain joins TRBV7-9 and TRBJ1-1, with 8 bases matching TRBD1. Germline-derived CDR1 and CDR2 are SEHNR and FQNEAQ (reference sequence). The CDR3 loop spans 16 amino acids. V dropped 3 bases and J dropped 6; count of bases not matched to a gene: 12. CDR3 DNA sequence: TGTGCCAGCAGCTTGGGCGACAGGGGCTTTGAGGCTGAAGCTTTCTTT. Its translation: CASSLGDRGFEAEAFF.

Written as DNA, the CDR3 is TGCGCCAGCAGCTTGGATGGGGGGGCCTATGGCTACACCTTC. Translation: CASSLDGGAYGYTF. The chain is built from TRBV5-1 and TRBJ1-2, with D tentatively TRBD1 (6 bases). Looked up from germline, CDR1 is SGHRS and CDR2 is YFSETQ. CDR3 size: 14 residues. Between the trimmed V and J ends, which lost 0 bases and 4 bases, there was a span of 10 bases.

The genes are TRBV9 and TRBJ1-2, with TRBD1 matching over 10 bases. Germline V gene sequence: CDR1 SGDLS, CDR2 YYNGEE. Trimming removed 3 bases from V and 6 bases from J; junction bases left unmatched: 11. The CDR3 runs 16 residues. The CDR3 region has the DNA TGTGCCAGCAGCGAGGGGACAGGGGCCTTTGGGGATGGCTACACCTTC. The encoded protein is CASSEGTGAFGDGYTF.

A single count supports this clone. V is TRBV4-2 and J is TRBJ2-6; D remains ambiguous. Germline V CDR1 and CDR2: LGHNA, YNFKEQ. There are 14 residues in the CDR3. V shed 3 bases and J shed 7 bases, with 10 bases lying between them. The CDR3 protein is CASSQERIANVLTF. The CDR3 nucleotides read TGTGCCAGCAGCCAGGAAAGGATCGCCAACGTCCTGACTTTC.

The chain has TRBV15 and TRBJ2-1, with 12 bases matching TRBD2. The CDR3 loop spans 19 amino acids. Trimming at V came to 8 bases and at J to 0 bases, leaving 14 bases not matched to a gene. Germline V lookup: CDR1 LNHNV, CDR2 YYDKDF (reference sequence). CDR3 DNA: TGTGCCACCTCCCGTGCTAGCGGGAGGGCTCCCAGCTCCTACAATGAGCAGTTCTTC. Amino acids: CATSRASGRAPSSYNEQFF.

The chain links TRBV6-4 to TRBJ2-2; D not certain. The V end was cut by 3 bases, the J end by 2 bases, with 7 bases between. The CDR3 covers 14 residues. Germline V gene data show CDR1 as MRHNA and CDR2 as SNTAGT. The CDR3 loop is CASSEGPNTGELFF. The CDR3, as DNA: TGTGCCAGCAGTGAGGGTCCTAACACCGGGGAGCTGTTTTTT.

The CDR3 sequence: CASSPGLGSTEAFF. CDR3 DNA sequence: TGTGCCAGCAGCCCAGGCCTCGGTAGCACTGAAGCTTTCTTT. The rearrangement uses TRBV7-9 and TRBJ1-1; D not resolved. The CDR3 totals 14 residues. In germline, CDR1 is SEHNR, CDR2 FQNEAQ (reference sequence). The V end was cut by 5 bases, the J end by 4 bases, with 14 bases between.

Here the CDR3 reads CASSLHVSSYEQYF. Written as DNA, the CDR3 is TGTGCCAGCAGTTTACATGTCAGCTCCTACGAGCAGTACTTC. The chain combines TRBV28 with TRBJ2-7; D is undetermined. The CDR3 is 14 residues long. Trimming left V 2 bases short and J 0 bases short, with 8 bases between. Germline V gene sequence: CDR1 MDHEN, CDR2 SYDVKM.

This clone was detected once. The rearrangement joins TRBV7-2 to TRBJ1-6, with 7 nucleotides matching TRBD1. The CDR3 covers 17 residues. Germline CDR1 is SGHTA and CDR2 is FQGNSA. V lost 2 bases and J lost 9; bases outside the gene matches: 13. The CDR3 nucleotides read TGTGCCAGCAGCTTATACGGGGGACAGTCTATTGGTTCACCCCTCCACTTT. Protein product: CASSLYGGQSIGSPLHF.

The chain has TRBV6-5 and TRBJ2-1, with 7 nucleotides matching TRBD1. CDR3 length: 13 amino acids. Germline trimming cut 1 base from V and 7 bases from J; bases unmatched to any gene: 1. The germline V gene encodes CDR1 MNHEY and CDR2 SVGAGI. The CDR3 nucleotides read TGTGCCAGCAGTTACTTGACAGGGAATGAGCAGTTCTTC. The encoded protein is CASSYLTGNEQFF.

The chain couples TRBV7-2 to TRBJ2-6; 7 bases match TRBD1. CDR1 is SGHTA and CDR2 is FQGNSA in the germline V gene. The CDR3 totals 18 residues. The V segment lost 5 bases and the J segment 0 bases; nucleotides outside the gene matches: 10. CDR3 in amino acids: CASSPRMGQHSGANVLTF. CDR3 in DNA: TGTGCCAGCAGCCCCCGAATGGGACAGCACTCTGGGGCCAACGTCCTGACTTTC.

The chain links TRBV29-1 to TRBJ2-2; D gene ambiguous. Trimming cost V 4 bases and J 3 bases, with 6 bases left between them. The CDR3 is 12 amino acids. The germline gives CDR1 SQVTM, CDR2 ANQGSEA. Here the CDR3 DNA reads TGCAGCGTTGTAACGGACACCGGGGAGCTGTTTTTT. Translating gives CSVVTDTGELFF.

The chain combines TRBV11-2 with TRBJ2-1, with TRBD2 identical over 9 bases. V dropped 2 bases and J dropped 5; count of bases not matched to a gene: 4. CDR3 length: 15 amino acids. Per germline, CDR1 SGHAT and CDR2 FQNNGV. The CDR3 nucleotides read TGTGCCAGCAGCTTACTGCTAGCGGGAAACAATGAGCAGTTCTTC. It encodes CASSLLLAGNNEQFF.

The chain is built from TRBV5-6 and TRBJ1-2; the D gene is possibly TRBD1 (5 bases). Germline CDR1 reads SGHDT; CDR2 reads YYEEEE. The CDR3 runs to 15 residues. Trimming left V 6 bases short and J 0 bases short, with 15 bases between. The CDR3 nucleotides are TGTGCCAGCACCAGGAGACAGTTGTCTAACTATGGCTACACCTTC. Its translation is CASTRRQLSNYGYTF. Looking up the rest from reference TRBV5-6 and TRBJ1-2 gives the full variable domain: DAGVTQSPTHLIKTRGQQVTLRCSPKSGHDTVSWYQQALGQGPQFIFQYYEEEERQRGNFPDRFSGHQFPNYSSELNVNALLLGDSALYLCASTRRQLSNYGYTFGSGTRLTVV.

This chain links TRBV2 with TRBJ1-1; D is perhaps TRBD1 (5 bases). Germline CDR1 and CDR2: SNHLY and FYNNEI. V was trimmed by 6 bases and J by 2 bases, leaving 16 bases between them. The CDR3 is made up of 15 amino acids. The DNA for the CDR3 is TGTGCCAGCAGGAAAATGCAGGGCGGAAACACTGAAGCTTTCTTT. Protein: CASRKMQGGNTEAFF.

This chain joins TRBV7-2 and TRBJ2-1; 15 nucleotides line up with TRBD2. CDR1 and CDR2 (germline): SGHTA, FQGNSA. CDR3 size: 16 residues. V lost 3 bases, J lost 10 bases, and 7 bases stayed unmatched. CDR3 sequence: CASSFGLAGGPWEQFF. In DNA form, the CDR3 reads TGTGCCAGCAGCTTCGGACTAGCGGGAGGGCCTTGGGAGCAGTTCTTC.

This CDR3 reads CASSPGQKANYGYTF. The CDR3 bases are TGTGCCAGCTCACCCGGACAGAAGGCTAACTATGGCTACACCTTC. The V and J genes are TRBV18 and TRBJ1-2; D possibly corresponds to TRBD1 (6 bases). The germline CDR1 and CDR2 sequences are KGHSH and LQKENI. The CDR3 has 15 amino acids. V was cut by 3 bases and J by 0 bases, with 11 bases left in between.

The rearrangement links TRBV7-8 to TRBJ2-7; 10 bases align to TRBD2. The trim removed 5 bases at V and 7 bases at J, leaving 14 bases unmatched. Germline CDR1 and CDR2: SGHVS and FQNEAQ. The CDR3 is made up of 16 amino acids. In DNA form, the CDR3 reads TGTGCCAGCAGCCAGAGGGGGCTAGCGGGGGTAGGTGAGCAGTACTTC. It translates to CASSQRGLAGVGEQYF.

V is TRBV19 and J is TRBJ1-1; no clear D. The germline V gene encodes CDR1 LNHDA and CDR2 SQIVND (reference sequence). CDR3 length equals 14 residues. Trimming took off 3 bases at V and 7 bases at J, with 15 bases between the two ends. DNA for the CDR3: TGTGCCAGTAGTATGTTTAGGGATAGCGATGAAGCTTTCTTT. As protein: CASSMFRDSDEAFF.

This clone showed up just a few times. The chain joins TRBV30 to TRBJ2-7, with 15 bases fitting TRBD2. The length of the CDR3 is 15 residues. V gave up 2 bases and J gave up 5 bases; unmatched junction bases: 4. CDR1 is GTSNPN and CDR2 is SVGIG in the germline V gene (reference sequence). CDR3 amino acids: CAWSPGTSGRNEQYF. CDR3 in DNA: TGTGCCTGGAGTCCTGGGACTAGCGGGAGGAACGAGCAGTACTTC.

This chain links TRBV28 with TRBJ1-1, with D possibly matching TRBD1 (6 bases). The germline V gene has CDR1 MDHEN and CDR2 SYDVKM. The CDR3 loop spans 13 amino acids. V was shortened by 7 bases and J by 9 bases, with 18 bases between the two germline ends. The CDR3 nucleotides read TGTGCCAGCACCGTATCCCGGGACACCAAAGCTTTCTTT. This translates into CASTVSRDTKAFF.

The chain recombines TRBV11-2 with TRBJ2-5; D is perhaps TRBD1 (7 bases). The CDR3 totals 15 residues. Germline CDR1 SGHAT, CDR2 FQNNGV. The V end was cut by 1 base, the J end by 4 bases, with 13 bases between. CDR3 loop: CASSLGQGGRETQYF. The CDR3, as DNA: TGTGCCAGCAGCTTAGGGCAGGGGGGAAGAGAGACCCAGTACTTC.

The rearrangement joins TRBV6-5 to TRBJ1-1; TRBD1 agrees at 7 bases. Germline loops: CDR1 MNHEY, CDR2 SVGAGI. Losses at the gene ends were 6 bases for V and 6 bases for J; bases not matched to a gene: 7. The CDR3 sequence is 13 residues long. In DNA, the CDR3 is TGTGCCAGCAGCGACAGGGCGGCTGCTGAAGCTTTCTTT. It encodes CASSDRAAAEAFF.

J is TRBJ2-6 and V is TRBV28; no reliable D call. CDR3 length equals 13 residues. Between the trimmed V and J ends, which lost 2 bases and 4 bases, there was a span of 3 bases. Germline CDR1 reads MDHEN; CDR2 reads SYDVKM. The CDR3 DNA reads TGTGCCAGCAGTTTAGCCGGGGCCAACGTCCTGACTTTC. Its protein product is CASSLAGANVLTF. The complete variable domain, with remaining parts taken from reference TRBV28 and TRBJ2-6, reads DVKVTQSSRYLVKRTGEKVFLECVQDMDHENMFWYRQDPGLGLRLIYFSYDVKMKEKGDIPEGYSVSREKKERFSLILESASTNQTSMYLCASSLAGANVLTFGAGSRLTVL.